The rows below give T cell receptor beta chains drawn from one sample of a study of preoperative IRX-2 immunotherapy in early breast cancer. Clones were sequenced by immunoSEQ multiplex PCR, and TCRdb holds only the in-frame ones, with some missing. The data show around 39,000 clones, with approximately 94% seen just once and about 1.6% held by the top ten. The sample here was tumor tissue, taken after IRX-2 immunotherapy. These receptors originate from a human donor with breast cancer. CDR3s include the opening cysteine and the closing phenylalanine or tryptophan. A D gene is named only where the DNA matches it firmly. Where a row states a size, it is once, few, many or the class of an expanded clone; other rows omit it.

cdr3_nt: TGCAGCGTTGAAGGGTTCGCCGGTGAGCAGTACTTC
cdr3_aa: CSVEGFAGEQYF
clone_size: -
v_call: TRBV29-1
j_call: TRBJ2-7
d_call: -

cdr3_nt: TGTGCCAGCAGCACCACCAGACAGGGGAACACTGAAGCTTTCTTT
cdr3_aa: CASSTTRQGNTEAFF
clone_size: -
v_call: TRBV11-2
j_call: TRBJ1-1
d_call: TRBD1

cdr3_nt: TGTGCCTGGAGTCCTCGGAGCAGCCTGGCGCCCCAGCATTTT
cdr3_aa: CAWSPRSSLAPQHF
clone_size: -
v_call: TRBV30
j_call: TRBJ1-5
d_call: -

cdr3_nt: TGCAGCGTGGTGCTAGCGGGGGAGGGTGTCGGGGAGCTGTTTTTT
cdr3_aa: CSVVLAGEGVGELFF
clone_size: -
v_call: TRBV29-1
j_call: TRBJ2-2
d_call: TRBD2

cdr3_nt: TGCGCCAGCAGCCCCATCCCCGTGGCCGAGACCCAGTACTTC
cdr3_aa: CASSPIPVAETQYF
clone_size: -
v_call: TRBV5-1
j_call: TRBJ2-5
d_call: -

cdr3_nt: TGTGCCAGCAGCAAACGCCAGGGGGCCAACGTCCTGACTTTC
cdr3_aa: CASSKRQGANVLTF
clone_size: -
v_call: TRBV21-1
j_call: TRBJ2-6
d_call: -

cdr3_nt: TGTGCCACCAGCAGAGATCGGGCGAGCTCCTACAATGAGCAGTTCTTC
cdr3_aa: CATSRDRASSYNEQFF
clone_size: -
v_call: TRBV15
j_call: TRBJ2-1
d_call: -

cdr3_nt: TGCGCCAGCAGCCAAGAGGGGGCGAGGGAGACCCAGTACTTC
cdr3_aa: CASSQEGARETQYF
clone_size: -
v_call: TRBV5-1
j_call: TRBJ2-5
d_call: TRBD1

cdr3_nt: TGTGCCAGCAGACAAAGGGGGTTGGACGAGCAGTACTTC
cdr3_aa: CASRQRGLDEQYF
clone_size: once
v_call: TRBV28
j_call: TRBJ2-7
d_call: -

cdr3_nt: TGTGCCAGCAAGTATCTGGGGACCCCGGGCAATCAGCCCCAGCATTTT
cdr3_aa: CASKYLGTPGNQPQHF
clone_size: -
v_call: TRBV6-6
j_call: TRBJ1-5
d_call: -

cdr3_nt: TGTGCCAGCAGCTTAGTATGGACAAGGAACGGTGGCTCCTACGAGCAGTACTTC
cdr3_aa: CASSLVWTRNGGSYEQYF
clone_size: -
v_call: TRBV7-6
j_call: TRBJ2-7
d_call: -

cdr3_nt: TGTGCCTGGACCAGGATCGACAATTCACCCCTCCACTTT
cdr3_aa: CAWTRIDNSPLHF
clone_size: -
v_call: TRBV30
j_call: TRBJ1-6
d_call: -

cdr3_nt: TGTGCCAGCAGCTTAGGGACAGGGTCCTACGAGCAGTACTTC
cdr3_aa: CASSLGTGSYEQYF
clone_size: -
v_call: TRBV7-6
j_call: TRBJ2-7
d_call: TRBD1

cdr3_nt: TGCAGCGTTAAGACATTCGGGGAGCTGTTTTTT
cdr3_aa: CSVKTFGELFF
clone_size: -
v_call: TRBV29-1
j_call: TRBJ2-2
d_call: -

cdr3_nt: TGTGCCAGCTGCACCGGGACGTCGGAAAAACTGTTTTTT
cdr3_aa: CASCTGTSEKLFF
clone_size: once
v_call: TRBV2
j_call: TRBJ1-4
d_call: -

cdr3_nt: TGTGCTAGTGGAGACAGGAACACCGGGGAGCTGTTTTTT
cdr3_aa: CASGDRNTGELFF
clone_size: few
v_call: TRBV12-5
j_call: TRBJ2-2
d_call: -

cdr3_nt: TGTGCCACTAAAAGGGGGAGCGGAAACTATGGCTACACCTTC
cdr3_aa: CATKRGSGNYGYTF
clone_size: -
v_call: TRBV19
j_call: TRBJ1-2
d_call: -

cdr3_nt: TGTGCCAGCAGCCTAAGGGACGGCTCGAACACCGGGGAGCTGTTTTTT
cdr3_aa: CASSLRDGSNTGELFF
clone_size: -
v_call: TRBV7-3
j_call: TRBJ2-2
d_call: -

cdr3_nt: TGTGCCAGCAGCTCAACAGGGGCGGGAGATCAAGCCCAGCATTTT
cdr3_aa: CASSSTGAGDQAQHF
clone_size: -
v_call: TRBV11-1
j_call: TRBJ1-5
d_call: TRBD1

cdr3_nt: TGTGCCAGCAGCCCAGGACTAGCGGGAGGAATAGTTAATGAGCAGTTCTTC
cdr3_aa: CASSPGLAGGIVNEQFF
clone_size: medium-sized
v_call: TRBV7-2
j_call: TRBJ2-1
d_call: TRBD2

cdr3_nt: TGTGCCAGCAGCAACACCAGGGACAGTATCCCCGGGGAGCTGTTTTTT
cdr3_aa: CASSNTRDSIPGELFF
clone_size: -
v_call: TRBV28
j_call: TRBJ2-2
d_call: TRBD1

cdr3_nt: TGTGCCAGCTCACAGGGGACAGGGGATGAAAAACTGTTTTTT
cdr3_aa: CASSQGTGDEKLFF
clone_size: -
v_call: TRBV18
j_call: TRBJ1-4
d_call: TRBD1

cdr3_nt: TGTGCCAGCAGGGGACTAGCGGGAGTAGGTGAGCAGTACTTC
cdr3_aa: CASRGLAGVGEQYF
clone_size: once
v_call: TRBV28
j_call: TRBJ2-7
d_call: TRBD2

cdr3_nt: TGTGCCAGCTCACTCACCGGGACAGATCCTAACTATGGCTACACCTTC
cdr3_aa: CASSLTGTDPNYGYTF
clone_size: -
v_call: TRBV18
j_call: TRBJ1-2
d_call: TRBD1

cdr3_nt: TGTGCCAGCAGCTGGGACTCCTACACAGATACGCAGTATTTT
cdr3_aa: CASSWDSYTDTQYF
clone_size: once
v_call: TRBV7-6
j_call: TRBJ2-3
d_call: -

cdr3_nt: TGCGCCAGCTCCAGCGGGTCCTACAATGAGCAGTTCTTC
cdr3_aa: CASSSGSYNEQFF
clone_size: -
v_call: TRBV5-1
j_call: TRBJ2-1
d_call: -

cdr3_nt: TGTGCCAGCAGCTTACGGGACAGTGACTACGAGCAGTACTTC
cdr3_aa: CASSLRDSDYEQYF
clone_size: -
v_call: TRBV7-8
j_call: TRBJ2-7
d_call: TRBD1

cdr3_nt: TGCGCCAGCAGCTTAACAGGGGGCTATCAGCCCCAGCATTTT
cdr3_aa: CASSLTGGYQPQHF
clone_size: -
v_call: TRBV5-1
j_call: TRBJ1-5
d_call: TRBD1

cdr3_nt: TGTGCCAGCAGCTTGCAAACTAGCGGGGGGGCCGGGGATACGCAGTATTTT
cdr3_aa: CASSLQTSGGAGDTQYF
clone_size: -
v_call: TRBV7-2
j_call: TRBJ2-3
d_call: TRBD2

cdr3_nt: TGTGCCAGCAGCTTGGTCTCTTATAGGGATACGCAGTATTTT
cdr3_aa: CASSLVSYRDTQYF
clone_size: once
v_call: TRBV5-6
j_call: TRBJ2-3
d_call: -

cdr3_nt: TGTGCTAGTGGTTTGGGAGGGGGCCACTACGAGCAGTACTTC
cdr3_aa: CASGLGGGHYEQYF
clone_size: once
v_call: TRBV12-5
j_call: TRBJ2-7
d_call: TRBD1

cdr3_nt: TGTGCCAGCAGCCCGGCCGGGTCCCCAACTAATGAAAAACTGTTTTTT
cdr3_aa: CASSPAGSPTNEKLFF
clone_size: -
v_call: TRBV5-4
j_call: TRBJ1-4
d_call: -

cdr3_nt: TGTGCCAGCAGCCATACAGGGTACCTACTGTACGAGCAGTACTTC
cdr3_aa: CASSHTGYLLYEQYF
clone_size: -
v_call: TRBV5-6
j_call: TRBJ2-7
d_call: -

cdr3_nt: TGTGCCAGCATCCCAGCGGGCTACAATGAGCAGTTCTTC
cdr3_aa: CASIPAGYNEQFF
clone_size: -
v_call: TRBV28
j_call: TRBJ2-1
d_call: -

cdr3_nt: TGTGCCAGTAGTATTATTCCTTCCGGGGCCGATGAAGAGACCCAGTACTTC
cdr3_aa: CASSIIPSGADEETQYF
clone_size: -
v_call: TRBV19
j_call: TRBJ2-5
d_call: -

cdr3_nt: TGTGCCAGCAGAGAGCGACAGGGCGAGCAGTACTTC
cdr3_aa: CASRERQGEQYF
clone_size: -
v_call: TRBV2
j_call: TRBJ2-7
d_call: TRBD1

cdr3_nt: TGTGCCAGCTCGCTTGGGACGGATAATTCACCCCTCCACTTT
cdr3_aa: CASSLGTDNSPLHF
clone_size: once
v_call: TRBV18
j_call: TRBJ1-6
d_call: -

cdr3_nt: TGTGCCACCAGCAGAGAGCGGACAGACATCTATGGCTACACCTTC
cdr3_aa: CATSRERTDIYGYTF
clone_size: -
v_call: TRBV15
j_call: TRBJ1-2
d_call: -

cdr3_nt: TGTGCCAGCAGCCAGACCATACAGGGGGTATATGAGGCTGAAGCTTTCTTT
cdr3_aa: CASSQTIQGVYEAEAFF
clone_size: -
v_call: TRBV14
j_call: TRBJ1-1
d_call: TRBD1

cdr3_nt: TGTGCCAGGTCGAGGGGGCGAAATGACACCTACGAGCAGTACTTC
cdr3_aa: CARSRGRNDTYEQYF
clone_size: -
v_call: TRBV14
j_call: TRBJ2-7
d_call: TRBD1

cdr3_nt: TGTGCCAGCAGCCGGGACAGGACCTCCTACGAGCAGTACTTC
cdr3_aa: CASSRDRTSYEQYF
clone_size: -
v_call: TRBV11-2
j_call: TRBJ2-7
d_call: TRBD1

cdr3_nt: TGTGCCAGCGGGACGGGTTATGACTACGAGCAGTACTTC
cdr3_aa: CASGTGYDYEQYF
clone_size: -
v_call: TRBV6-5
j_call: TRBJ2-7
d_call: -

cdr3_nt: TGTGCCAGCAGCCAAGATAGCGGGGCAGGGATCACCGGGGAGCTGTTTTTT
cdr3_aa: CASSQDSGAGITGELFF
clone_size: -
v_call: TRBV4-2
j_call: TRBJ2-2
d_call: TRBD2

cdr3_nt: TGTGCCAGCAGTTTCTCGGAATCGAGGCGGTACACTGAAGCTTTCTTT
cdr3_aa: CASSFSESRRYTEAFF
clone_size: -
v_call: TRBV28
j_call: TRBJ1-1
d_call: -

cdr3_nt: TGCAGCGGCTGGACAGGGTCTGGAAACACCATATATTTT
cdr3_aa: CSGWTGSGNTIYF
clone_size: -
v_call: TRBV29-1
j_call: TRBJ1-3
d_call: TRBD1

cdr3_nt: TGTGCCAGCAGTCCCCGTGGTATCCAAGAGACCCAGTACTTC
cdr3_aa: CASSPRGIQETQYF
clone_size: -
v_call: TRBV27
j_call: TRBJ2-5
d_call: -

cdr3_nt: TGTGCCAGCTCATGGACAGGGAGAAACTATGGCTACACCTTC
cdr3_aa: CASSWTGRNYGYTF
clone_size: -
v_call: TRBV18
j_call: TRBJ1-2
d_call: TRBD1

cdr3_nt: TGTGCCAGCAGCGTTGTTAGCGGGGCACACTACAATGAGCAGTTCTTC
cdr3_aa: CASSVVSGAHYNEQFF
clone_size: once
v_call: TRBV9
j_call: TRBJ2-1
d_call: TRBD2

cdr3_nt: TGTGCCAGCAGCCATAGACGGTATAGCAATCAGCCCCAGCATTTT
cdr3_aa: CASSHRRYSNQPQHF
clone_size: -
v_call: TRBV28
j_call: TRBJ1-5
d_call: -

cdr3_nt: TGCGCCAGCAGCTTACTAGCGGGTGGCACAGATACGCAGTATTTT
cdr3_aa: CASSLLAGGTDTQYF
clone_size: once
v_call: TRBV5-1
j_call: TRBJ2-3
d_call: TRBD2

cdr3_nt: TGTGCCAGCAGTGACCTGGGGTTCCTCTACGAGCAGTACTTC
cdr3_aa: CASSDLGFLYEQYF
clone_size: -
v_call: TRBV25-1
j_call: TRBJ2-7
d_call: -

cdr3_nt: TGCGCCAGCAGCCAACTTCAGGGCGGGGAGACCCAGTACTTC
cdr3_aa: CASSQLQGGETQYF
clone_size: -
v_call: TRBV4-3
j_call: TRBJ2-5
d_call: -

cdr3_nt: TGTGCCAGCAGCTTGGGTTCTTCGGGTGAGCAGTTCTTC
cdr3_aa: CASSLGSSGEQFF
clone_size: -
v_call: TRBV7-9
j_call: TRBJ2-1
d_call: -

cdr3_nt: TGTGCCAGCAGCTTCCTTCCCCGCGCCATCAATGAGCAGTTCTTC
cdr3_aa: CASSFLPRAINEQFF
clone_size: -
v_call: TRBV5-4
j_call: TRBJ2-1
d_call: -

cdr3_nt: TGTGCCAGCGGACTAGGGGTGGATGGGGCCAACGTCCTGACTTTC
cdr3_aa: CASGLGVDGANVLTF
clone_size: -
v_call: TRBV6-4
j_call: TRBJ2-6
d_call: TRBD2

cdr3_nt: TGTGCCAGCAGTTTATCCCGGACAGAGCCGCTCTATGGCTACACCTTC
cdr3_aa: CASSLSRTEPLYGYTF
clone_size: -
v_call: TRBV28
j_call: TRBJ1-2
d_call: -

cdr3_nt: TGTGCCAGCAGCTTGGGGGGACAGGGTAACGAGCAGTACTTC
cdr3_aa: CASSLGGQGNEQYF
clone_size: -
v_call: TRBV5-5
j_call: TRBJ2-7
d_call: TRBD1

cdr3_nt: TGCAGCGCGGGGGAATCCTACGAGCAGTACTTC
cdr3_aa: CSAGESYEQYF
clone_size: -
v_call: TRBV29-1
j_call: TRBJ2-7
d_call: -

cdr3_nt: TGCAGCGTCCCCGTGGAGGGGGGAATCGCTGAAGCTTTCTTT
cdr3_aa: CSVPVEGGIAEAFF
clone_size: -
v_call: TRBV29-1
j_call: TRBJ1-1
d_call: -

cdr3_nt: TGTGCCAGCAGCTTAGTCTTGGGGTCAGAAAATTCACCCCTCCACTTT
cdr3_aa: CASSLVLGSENSPLHF
clone_size: -
v_call: TRBV7-9
j_call: TRBJ1-6
d_call: -